The rows below give T cell receptor beta chains drawn from one sample of a study of cytomegalovirus exposure and HLA in healthy donors. Using immunoSEQ multiplex PCR, the repertoire was profiled, and TCRdb retains in-frame clones only, with some absent. Of about 140,000 clones in the sample, approximately 80% are singletons; the top ten hold 8.8%. Sequencing used PBMCs. All receptors derive from a woman aged 45-65 years in good health and CMV-seropositive. Both conserved end residues are part of each CDR3. A D gene is named only where the DNA matches it firmly. A row's size may be missing; if present it is once, few, many or a size class.

CDR3,DNA,V,D,J,size,length
CASSYWDRVTEAFF,TGTGCCAGCAGTTACTGGGACAGAGTAACTGAAGCTTTCTTT,TRBV6-5,TRBD1,TRBJ1-1,-,14
CASSLAERGSLEQYF,TGCGCCAGCAGCTTGGCCGAGCGGGGGAGCTTGGAGCAGTACTTC,TRBV5-1,TRBD2,TRBJ2-7,-,15
CASSPGQLTSTDTQYF,TGCGCCAGCAGCCCTGGACAGCTGACTAGCACAGATACGCAGTATTTT,TRBV5-1,-,TRBJ2-3,-,16
CASSAERRGKKLFF,TGTGCCAGCAGTGCGGAACGGCGGGGGAAAAAACTGTTTTTT,TRBV2,-,TRBJ1-4,-,14
CASSRGGRDTQYF,TGTGCCAGCTCCCGGGGGGGCCGGGATACGCAGTATTTT,TRBV27,TRBD2,TRBJ2-3,-,13
CASSGGSGDLYF,TGTGCCAGCAGTGGAGGAAGCGGGGATTTGTACTTC,TRBV28,TRBD2,TRBJ2-5,-,12
CASRPDGSSYNEQFF,TGTGCCAGCAGACCCGACGGGAGCTCCTACAATGAGCAGTTCTTC,TRBV6-5,-,TRBJ2-1,-,15
CSVGVFGRDYSGYTF,TGCAGCGTTGGGGTCTTCGGCAGGGACTATTCTGGCTACACCTTC,TRBV29-1,-,TRBJ1-2,-,15
CASSAGLSYEQYF,TGTGCCAGCAGTGCGGGTCTTTCCTACGAGCAGTACTTC,TRBV28,-,TRBJ2-7,-,13
CASSYSTGGGGGELFF,TGTGCCAGCAGTTACTCGACGGGGGGGGGCGGCGGGGAGCTGTTTTTT,TRBV6-5,TRBD2,TRBJ2-2,-,16
CASSLGQGRGEQYF,TGCGCCAGCAGCTTGGGACAGGGGAGGGGCGAGCAGTACTTC,TRBV5-1,-,TRBJ2-7,few,14
CASSQGDTQNTEAFF,TGCGCCAGCAGCCAAGGGGACACCCAGAACACTGAAGCTTTCTTT,TRBV4-3,-,TRBJ1-1,-,15
CASSFRQGAGELFF,TGTGCCAGCAGCTTCCGACAGGGCGCCGGGGAGCTGTTTTTT,TRBV9,TRBD1,TRBJ2-2,-,14
CAWSTTWAGERGYTF,TGTGCCTGGAGTACCACATGGGCAGGGGAAAGGGGCTACACCTTC,TRBV30,-,TRBJ1-2,-,15
CASSPDRGGDQPQHF,TGCGCCAGCAGCCCCGACAGGGGGGGGGATCAGCCCCAGCATTTT,TRBV5-1,TRBD1,TRBJ1-5,-,15
CASSSDIGYGYTF,TGCGCCAGCAGCTCTGACATAGGTTATGGCTACACCTTC,TRBV5-1,-,TRBJ1-2,-,13
CASSLELPSSYEQYF,TGTGCCAGCAGCTTAGAGTTGCCGAGCTCCTACGAGCAGTACTTC,TRBV7-2,-,TRBJ2-7,-,15
CAWSVLGARVQYF,TGTGCCTGGAGTGTACTTGGGGCTCGCGTGCAGTACTTC,TRBV30,-,TRBJ2-7,-,13
CTSSHPRTANTEAFF,TGCACCAGCAGCCACCCCCGGACAGCGAACACTGAAGCTTTCTTT,TRBV1,-,TRBJ1-1,few,15
CASSYSGVGYTF,TGTGCCAGCAGTTACTCGGGAGTTGGCTACACCTTC,TRBV6-5,-,TRBJ1-2,-,12
CASGLVRSGDYGYTF,TGTGCTAGTGGTTTGGTACGATCAGGGGACTATGGCTACACCTTC,TRBV12-5,-,TRBJ1-2,-,15
CASSRGGYQETQYF,TGTGCCAGCAGTCGGGGGGGTTACCAAGAGACCCAGTACTTC,TRBV11-3,TRBD2,TRBJ2-5,few,14
CASSVAVSEQYF,TGTGCCAGCAGTGTCGCGGTAAGCGAGCAGTACTTC,TRBV6-1,-,TRBJ2-7,-,12
CASTRSGTENYGYTF,TGTGCCAGCACCCGGTCCGGGACAGAGAACTATGGCTACACCTTC,TRBV27,TRBD1,TRBJ1-2,-,15
CASSLAVLEAEAFF,TGCGCCAGCAGCTTGGCAGTCCTCGAGGCTGAAGCTTTCTTT,TRBV5-1,-,TRBJ1-1,-,14
CASFHIPRDRDEQYF,TGTGCCAGCTTTCACATCCCCCGGGACAGGGACGAGCAGTACTTC,TRBV6-6,TRBD1,TRBJ2-7,few,15
CAISRDQGVGYTF,TGTGCCATTTCGAGGGATCAGGGGGTCGGCTACACCTTC,TRBV2,TRBD1,TRBJ1-2,-,13
CASSPESEQYF,TGTGCCAGCAGCCCCGAGTCCGAGCAGTACTTC,TRBV7-8,-,TRBJ2-7,-,11
CSGLGGYEQYF,TGCAGTGGACTTGGGGGGTACGAGCAGTACTTC,TRBV20-1,-,TRBJ2-7,-,11
CASSPSRLVHEQFF,TGTGCCAGCAGCCCCTCGCGTTTGGTGCATGAGCAGTTCTTC,TRBV7-2,-,TRBJ2-1,-,14
CAWSMTREQAFF,TGTGCCTGGAGTATGACACGGGAACAAGCTTTCTTT,TRBV30,-,TRBJ1-1,-,12
CASSLDTSSYEQYF,TGCGCCAGCAGCTTAGACACTAGCTCCTACGAGCAGTACTTC,TRBV5-1,-,TRBJ2-7,few,14
CASSARQGAYNSPLHF,TGTGCCAGCAGCGCGAGGCAGGGGGCCTATAATTCACCCCTCCACTTT,TRBV9,TRBD1,TRBJ1-6,-,16
CASSQLLSTDTQYF,TGCGCCAGCAGCCAATTGTTATCCACAGATACGCAGTATTTT,TRBV4-1,-,TRBJ2-3,-,14
CATSRARGFGELFF,TGTGCCACCAGCAGAGCCAGGGGGTTCGGGGAGCTGTTTTTT,TRBV15,TRBD1,TRBJ2-2,-,14
CASSLGDRMNTEAFF,TGCGCCAGCAGCTTGGGCGACAGAATGAACACTGAAGCTTTCTTT,TRBV5-1,-,TRBJ1-1,-,15
CATSRDAGYNEKLFF,TGTGCCACCAGCAGAGATGCAGGTTATAATGAAAAACTGTTTTTT,TRBV15,-,TRBJ1-4,few,15
CAISPGQGSYTGELFF,TGTGCCATCAGCCCGGGACAGGGGTCGTACACCGGGGAGCTGTTTTTT,TRBV10-3,TRBD1,TRBJ2-2,-,16
CASSPMSSSYNSPLHF,TGTGCCAGCAGTCCCATGTCGAGCTCCTATAATTCACCCCTCCACTTT,TRBV5-4,-,TRBJ1-6,-,16
CASSFLAEETQYF,TGCGCCAGCAGCTTTTTAGCCGAAGAGACCCAGTACTTC,TRBV5-1,-,TRBJ2-5,-,13
CASSPPPSGGSYNEQFF,TGTGCCAGCAGCCCCCCCCCATCGGGGGGCTCCTACAATGAGCAGTTCTTC,TRBV9,TRBD2,TRBJ2-1,-,17
CASTSRRVDRGNWYEQYF,TGTGCCAGCACCTCCCGTCGTGTGGACAGGGGGAACTGGTACGAGCAGTACTTC,TRBV7-9,TRBD1,TRBJ2-7,-,18
CASSLGGSSGNTIYF,TGTGCCAGCAGCTTGGGAGGGAGCTCTGGAAACACCATATATTTT,TRBV5-4,-,TRBJ1-3,-,15
CASSEISDTQYF,TGTGCCAGCAGTGAAATCTCGGATACGCAGTATTTT,TRBV2,-,TRBJ2-3,-,12
CSARDSNYEQYF,TGCAGCGCTAGGGACAGCAACTACGAGCAGTACTTC,TRBV29-1,TRBD1,TRBJ2-7,few,12
CASSRDIYEQYF,TGTGCCAGCAGTCGGGACATCTACGAGCAGTACTTC,TRBV6-6,-,TRBJ2-7,-,12
CASSFWGLGNSPLHF,TGCGCCAGCAGCTTTTGGGGACTAGGGAATTCACCCCTCCACTTT,TRBV5-1,-,TRBJ1-6,many,15
CASSSSVVRDRNFLNYGYTF,TGTGCCAGCAGTTCATCGGTGGTTAGGGACAGGAATTTCCTTAACTATGGCTACACCTTC,TRBV28,TRBD1,TRBJ1-2,-,20